Below, one T cell receptor (beta chain) is given with its context. The junction departs from germline at one end; a sequencing error may be responsible. The data derive from a study of siplizumab effects on memory and regulatory T cells. The CDR3 consists of 16 residues. CDR1 and CDR2 (germline): MGHRA, YSYEKL. TCRdb's table, derived via immunoSEQ multiplex PCR, lists solely in-frame clones and lacks some. Of about 50,000 clones in the sample, 93% were seen once. The specimen was CD8+ T cells sorted from blood. The source is a human donor in good health. The chain couples TRBV4-1 to TRBJ2-5; 12 bases fit TRBD1. The DNA of the CDR3 is TGTGCCAGCAGCCCTTCGGCAGGGGACAGGGGGCAGACCCAGTACTTC. Translating gives CASSPSAGDRGQTQYF.